What follows are 31 T cell receptor beta chains derived from one specimen sequenced in a study of blood T cell repertoires in COVID-19. The repertoire was sequenced with immunoSEQ multiplex PCR; TCRdb's copy has only in-frame clones and lacks some. The repertoire holds hundreds of thousands of clones, with approximately 90% as singletons. Specimen: peripheral blood. The receptor source for this set is a woman aged 55-69 years with acute or convalescent COVID-19.

V usage is TRBV18 and J usage is TRBJ2-1; 13 bases line up with TRBD2. J lost 10 bases, V lost 3 bases, and 3 bases had no gene match. Germline V CDR1 and CDR2: KGHSH, LQKENI. The CDR3 consists of 14 residues. This CDR3 reads CASSPRTSGGEQFF. The DNA of the CDR3 is TGTGCCAGCTCACCGCGGACTAGCGGGGGAGAGCAGTTCTTC.

The chain carries TRBV7-3 and TRBJ2-1; 10 nucleotides line up with TRBD1. The germline gives CDR1 SGHTA, CDR2 FQGTGA. The CDR3 is 14 residues long. Trimming cost V 3 bases and J 10 bases; bases outside gene matches: 6. The CDR3 DNA is TGTGCCAGCAGCTTTCGGACAGGGGGTCGGGAGCAGTTCTTC. It codes for CASSFRTGGREQFF.

The J gene is TRBJ1-1, the V gene TRBV6-2 or TRBV6-3; D gene ambiguous. There are 15 residues in the CDR3. The germline V gene has CDR1 MNHEY and CDR2 SVGEGT. Trimming removed 0 bases at V and 11 bases at J, with 19 bases between. CDR3 nucleotides: TGTGCCAGCAGTTACTCCCCGACATCGCCACGATCCGCTTTCTTT. Amino acids: CASSYSPTSPRSAFF.

The rearrangement uses TRBV6-5 and TRBJ2-3; 7 nucleotides match TRBD1. CDR1 and CDR2 (germline): MNHEY, SVGAGI. V dropped 7 bases and J dropped 4; count of bases not matched to a gene: 8. The CDR3 length is 14 residues. For the CDR3, the DNA is TGTGCCAGCACCAGAGAGGGGGCCGCAGATACGCAGTATTTT. Its translation is CASTREGAADTQYF.

V usage is TRBV10-1 and J usage is TRBJ1-1; 9 nucleotides agree with TRBD1. Germline-derived CDR1 and CDR2 are WNHNN and SYGVQD (reference sequence). The CDR3 extends over 17 amino acids. V dropped 0 bases and J dropped 0; count of bases not matched to a gene: 5. The CDR3 here is CASSESGTGSMNTEAFF. The CDR3 DNA follows: TGCGCCAGCAGTGAGTCGGGGACAGGGAGTATGAACACTGAAGCTTTCTTT.

The rearrangement uses TRBV5-1 and TRBJ2-5; D call uncertain. The V gene's germline CDR1 is SGHRS and CDR2 YFSETQ. The CDR3 runs to 13 residues. V dropped 0 bases and J dropped 4 bases, with 7 bases sitting between them. The CDR3 loop reads CASSLGTRETQYF. The DNA of the CDR3 is TGCGCCAGCAGCTTGGGAACACGAGAGACCCAGTACTTC.

DNA for the CDR3: TGTGCCAGCAGCACCCTAGCGGGGCAGACTGAAGCTTTCTTT. Translated, it gives CASSTLAGQTEAFF. The rearrangement uses TRBV7-2 and TRBJ1-1, with D maybe TRBD1 (5 bases). V was cut by 5 bases and J by 5 bases, with 15 bases left in between. The CDR3 sequence is 14 residues long. Germline-derived CDR1 and CDR2 are SGHTA and FQGNSA.

The chain links TRBV19 to TRBJ2-6; TRBD1 matches at 7 bases. Germline assignment: CDR1 LNHDA and CDR2 SQIVND (reference sequence). The CDR3 extends over 16 amino acids. V was clipped by 3 bases and J by 4 bases; unmatched bases: 6. CDR3 sequence (DNA): TGTGCCAGTAGTATCGAGGGGGCGACCGGGGCCAACGTCCTGACTTTC. Residues: CASSIEGATGANVLTF.

The V gene is TRBV29-1, the J gene TRBJ1-1; TRBD1 matches 7 bases. This CDR3 is built from 13 residues. J lost 2 bases, V lost 6 bases, and 6 bases had no gene match. Germline assignment: CDR1 SQVTM and CDR2 ANQGSEA. CDR3 bases: TGCAGCGTAACCACAGGGGTCAACACTGAAGCTTTCTTT. As protein: CSVTTGVNTEAFF.

The DNA of the CDR3 is TGTGCCAGCAGCTTTCACAGGGTTCCTTACAATGAGCAGTTCTTC. Residues: CASSFHRVPYNEQFF. This chain links TRBV28 with TRBJ2-1; the D gene is possibly TRBD1 (6 bases). Trimming shortened V by 6 bases and J by 4 bases, and 16 bases separated the two germline ends. Germline V gives CDR1 MDHEN, CDR2 SYDVKM. The length of the CDR3 is 15 residues.

V gene TRBV4-1 combines with J gene TRBJ1-3; tentative D call: TRBD1 (6 bases). There are 14 residues in the CDR3. Trimming pared 3 bases from V and 5 bases from J, leaving 11 bases between. Looked up from germline, CDR1 is MGHRA and CDR2 is YSYEKL. This chain's CDR3 is CASSHSTGRNTIYF. Here the CDR3 DNA reads TGCGCCAGCAGCCATTCCACAGGGCGAAACACCATATATTTT.

The V call is TRBV20-1, the J call TRBJ1-1; a possible D gene is TRBD1 (5 bases). The CDR3 extends over 11 amino acids. Trimming removed 5 bases from V and 3 bases from J, with 7 bases in between. CDR1 and CDR2 (germline): DFQATT, SNEGSKA (reference sequence). The CDR3, as DNA: TGCAGTGCTCGGGGGGACACTGAAGCTTTCTTT. Translating gives CSARGDTEAFF.

This clone was seen just once. The CDR3 loop reads CASSPGLAGSSYQETQYF. CDR3 sequence (DNA): TGTGCCAGCAGCCCCGGACTAGCGGGATCTTCGTACCAAGAGACCCAGTACTTC. This chain uses TRBV11-3 with TRBJ2-5; 12 bases align to TRBD2. The CDR3 loop spans 18 amino acids. V shed 5 bases and J 0 bases; nucleotides not matched to a gene: 10. The germline gives CDR1 SGHNT, CDR2 YENEEA.

The rearrangement links TRBV30 to TRBJ1-2, with TRBD1 identical over 8 bases. Germline trimming cut 4 bases from V and 6 bases from J; bases unmatched to any gene: 4. This CDR3 comprises 12 residues. Looked up from germline, CDR1 is GTSNPN and CDR2 is SVGIG (reference sequence). The CDR3 coding sequence is TGTGCCTGGATATCCAGGGGGCATGGCTACACCTTC. As protein: CAWISRGHGYTF.

The chain joins TRBV29-1 to TRBJ1-2; TRBD1 matches 8 bases. Losses at the gene ends were 5 bases for V and 6 bases for J; bases not matched to a gene: 14. This CDR3 contains 15 residues. CDR1 and CDR2 from the germline V gene are SQVTM and ANQGSEA. The CDR3 region is CSVTPGTGRMDGYTF. The CDR3 DNA sequence: TGCAGCGTTACCCCGGGGACAGGAAGGATGGATGGCTACACCTTC. The variable domain in full, completed from reference TRBV29-1 and TRBJ1-2, reads SAVISQKPSRDICQRGTSLTIQCQVDSQVTMMFWYRQQPGQSLTLIATANQGSEATYESGFVIDKFPISRPNLTFSTLTVSNMSPEDSSIYLCSVTPGTGRMDGYTFGSGTRLTVV.

The chain carries TRBV7-3 and TRBJ1-1; TRBD1 might be the D (6 bases). Trimming cost V 5 bases and J 1 base, with 14 bases left between them. The CDR3 has 15 amino acids. In germline, CDR1 is SGHTA, CDR2 FQGTGA. CDR3 in amino acids: CASSPWTEQNTEAFF. The CDR3 nucleotides read TGTGCCAGCAGCCCCTGGACAGAACAGAACACTGAAGCTTTCTTT. Together with reference TRBV7-3 and TRBJ1-1, the CDR3 gives the full variable domain: GAGVSQTPSNKVTEKGKYVELRCDPISGHTALYWYRQSLGQGPEFLIYFQGTGAADDSGLPNDRFFAVRPEGSVSTLKIQRTERGDSAVYLCASSPWTEQNTEAFFGQGTRLTVV.

CDR3 in DNA: TGTGCCAGCAGCCCAAGACAGTCCGATGAGCAGTTCTTC. Its protein is CASSPRQSDEQFF. V usage is TRBV7-8 and J usage is TRBJ2-1, with D possibly TRBD1 on 5 matching bases. Germline CDR1 and CDR2: SGHVS and FQNEAQ. CDR3 size: 13 residues. The V gene lost 5 bases and the J gene lost 8 bases, with 13 bases spanning the gap.

The chain links TRBV28 to TRBJ1-1; no reliable D call. The CDR3 extends over 13 amino acids. Germline CDR1 and CDR2: MDHEN and SYDVKM. The V end lost 6 bases, the J end lost 0 bases, and 8 bases lay between the germline ends. The CDR3: CASSVALNTEAFF. Here the CDR3 DNA reads TGTGCCAGCAGCGTGGCACTGAACACTGAAGCTTTCTTT.

V usage is TRBV9 and J usage is TRBJ1-4, with a weak D call TRBD1 (5 bases). Trimming took off 4 bases at V and 4 bases at J, with 8 bases between the two ends. The CDR3 covers 13 residues. Germline CDR1 and CDR2: SGDLS and YYNGEE. The CDR3 bases are TGTGCCAGCAGCACCCAGGGTAATGAAAAACTGTTTTTT. It encodes CASSTQGNEKLFF. Full variable domain (missing parts from reference TRBV9 and TRBJ1-4): DSGVTQTPKHLITATGQRVTLRCSPRSGDLSVYWYQQSLDQGLQFLIQYYNGEERAKGNILERFSAQQFPDLHSELNLSSLELGDSALYFCASSTQGNEKLFFGSGTQLSVL.

The chain employs TRBV6-2 or TRBV6-3 and TRBJ2-7, with 10 bases fitting TRBD2. CDR1 MNHEY and CDR2 SVGEGT come from the germline V gene. V gave up 2 bases and J gave up 3 bases; unmatched junction bases: 4. The CDR3 has 15 amino acids. The CDR3 here is CASSYAGLADYEQYF. The CDR3 nucleotides read TGTGCCAGCAGTTACGCCGGACTAGCGGACTACGAGCAGTACTTC.

CDR3 nucleotides: TGTGCCAGCGGGGATTTACTAGCGGGAGGGCCTAGCTACGAGCAGTACTTC. This translates into CASGDLLAGGPSYEQYF. J is TRBJ2-7 and V is TRBV7-9, with TRBD2 matching 13 bases. Germline V gives CDR1 SEHNR, CDR2 FQNEAQ (reference sequence). The V and J ends lost 8 bases and 3 bases, in that order; junction bases with no gene match: 13. The CDR3 loop spans 17 amino acids.

V and J are TRBV6-5 and TRBJ2-3; a weak D match, TRBD1 (6 bases). Trimming removed 7 bases at V and 1 base at J, with 9 bases between. Germline assignment: CDR1 MNHEY and CDR2 SVGAGI. The CDR3 extends over 13 amino acids. Here the CDR3 DNA reads TGTGCCAGCATCGCAGGGGGCACAGATACGCAGTATTTT. Amino acids: CASIAGGTDTQYF.

This chain joins TRBV7-2 and TRBJ2-7, with D possibly being TRBD1 (6 bases). The germline V and J ends were trimmed by 0 bases and 9 bases, with 24 bases remaining between them. Germline loops: CDR1 SGHTA, CDR2 FQGNSA. The CDR3 spans 17 residues. The CDR3: CASSLARSGTRVRGQYF. CDR3 coding DNA: TGTGCCAGCAGCTTAGCTCGATCCGGGACAAGGGTACGAGGGCAGTACTTC.

This CDR3 is CASSTQGQISNQPQHF. For the CDR3, the DNA is TGTGCCAGCAGTACCCAGGGACAGATTAGCAATCAGCCCCAGCATTTT. V gene TRBV2 combines with J gene TRBJ1-5; 7 nucleotides align to TRBD1. The germline CDR1 and CDR2 sequences are SNHLY and FYNNEI. The CDR3 runs 16 residues. Trimming removed 5 bases from V and 0 bases from J; junction bases left unmatched: 7.

The J gene is TRBJ1-1, the V gene TRBV2; D is perhaps TRBD1 (6 bases). In germline, CDR1 is SNHLY, CDR2 FYNNEI. The V and J ends lost 4 bases and 11 bases respectively, with 14 bases between them. CDR3 size: 12 residues. CDR3 DNA sequence: TGTGCCAGCAGTGCAGGGGCCGGTGGCGCTTTCTTT. Residues: CASSAGAGGAFF.

V and J are TRBV7-9 and TRBJ2-5; D is possibly TRBD2 (5 bases). Trimming stripped 4 bases from V and 3 bases from J, with 15 bases between. Germline CDR1 SEHNR, CDR2 FQNEAQ (reference sequence). The CDR3 is made up of 15 amino acids. The CDR3 DNA is TGTGCCAGCAGCTCCACGGGGAGTATCAAAGAGACCCAGTACTTC. Protein: CASSSTGSIKETQYF.

The chain couples TRBV6-6 to TRBJ1-2; 10 positions agree with TRBD1. V lost 2 bases to trimming and J lost 2 bases; unmatched junction nucleotides: 2. The germline V gene has CDR1 MNHNY and CDR2 SVGAGI (reference sequence). The CDR3 has 15 amino acids. The CDR3 spells CASSYRQGANYGYTF. The CDR3, as DNA: TGTGCCAGCAGTTACCGACAGGGGGCCAACTATGGCTACACCTTC.

The V gene is TRBV18, the J gene TRBJ1-2; D gene uncertain. The CDR3 has 16 residues. In germline, CDR1 is KGHSH, CDR2 LQKENI. Trimming took off 3 bases at V and 8 bases at J, with 22 bases between the two ends. In DNA, the CDR3 is TGTGCCAGCTCACCCGCTCCTGGCGAGGGAGGTCGGGGCTACACCTTC. Amino acid sequence: CASSPAPGEGGRGYTF.

The rearrangement joins TRBV23-1 to TRBJ2-5; a possible D gene is TRBD1 (5 bases). TRBV23-1 is identified as an open reading frame with a role that is uncertain. Between the trimmed V and J ends, which lost 4 bases and 4 bases, there was a span of 22 bases. The CDR3 has 17 amino acids. The CDR3 protein is CASSPQRPRVGGETQYF. The CDR3, as DNA: TGCGCCAGCAGTCCCCAACGCCCCAGGGTTGGCGGAGAGACCCAGTACTTC.

J is TRBJ2-6 and V is TRBV7-2; the D is unclear. Trimming removed 5 bases at V and 0 bases at J, with 17 bases between. CDR3 length equals 18 residues. Germline CDR1 reads SGHTA; CDR2 reads FQGNSA. CDR3 residues: CASSTPGARLSGANVLTF. The CDR3 nucleotides read TGTGCCAGCAGCACCCCCGGAGCGCGGCTCTCTGGGGCCAACGTCCTGACTTTC.

In regard to this clone: Different DNA sequences within this sample yield the same CDR3. The chain is built from TRBV7-2 and TRBJ2-1, with TRBD2 matching 10 bases. Germline CDR1 reads SGHTA; CDR2 reads FQGNSA. The junction had 5 bases not matched to a gene; V was cut back by 0 bases and J by 0 bases. The CDR3 consists of 18 residues. The CDR3 reads CASSLAASGGSSYNEQFF. CDR3 bases: TGTGCCAGCAGCTTAGCCGCTAGCGGGGGCTCCTCCTACAATGAGCAGTTCTTC.